This T cell receptor (beta chain) came from a study of blood T cell repertoires in COVID-19 (dated by TCRdb to 2018 to 2020). Concerning the study at large: Samples from collaborators originated in the United States, Italy and Spain and spanned both the acute and convalescent phases of COVID-19. HLA class I and class II types, where available, came from metadata supplied by the sample provider rather than from assay-based typing. A de-identified subject ID, COVID-19 status, age in years and sex were almost always included in the sample metadata. The repertoires were made available in a free public database intended to serve as a resource for research on the immune response to SARS-CoV-2. The samples were drawn from two sources: the first 160 participants of the ongoing ImmuneRACE study, and about 1,300 subjects contributed by 6 global collaborators. Subjects who had been exposed to COVID-19, were actively infected with it, or had recovered from it provided the deeply sampled blood TCRbeta repertoires that made up the dataset. The material from the prospective study consisted of cDNA or gDNA derived from T cells, B-cell-depleted T cells, or PBMCs. General conclusions and limits of the study: The amount of clinical and demographic metadata varied by source and participant and was provided uncurated.

Whole blood was collected in K2EDTA tubes by collaborating institutions according to the institutions' own protocols. For TCRbeta analysis, collaborator samples were shipped as frozen whole blood, as isolated PBMCs, or as DNA extracted from either sample type. TCRbeta CDR3 regions were amplified from genomic DNA by means of the immunoSEQ Assay, a bias-controlled multiplex PCR. In the original analysis: The number of nucleated cells in each sample was estimated from the amplification of reference gene primers within the assay. To quantify the absolute abundance of each unique TCRbeta CDR3 rearrangement, sequence reads were collapsed and filtered. For each sample, productive Simpson clonality was calculated by taking the square root of Simpson's diversity index across productive rearrangements. As stored in TCRdb, this immuneACCESS dataset retains in-frame rearrangements with V and J assigned. A fraction of the clones does not appear; measured against another copy, unresolved V genes explain less than half of the discrepancy, and the remainder lacks a known reason. The V and J calls and clone size are taken from that table; D and trimming were inferred from the DNA. A total of about 68,000 clones appear in this sample, 75% to 90% of them only once. The top ten clones comprise roughly 7.6% of the sample.

Measured from the cysteine to the phenylalanine, the CDR3 is 17 residues long. The CDR3 DNA has 51 bases and is translated from base 1. Per the germline V gene, SGHRS is the CDR1 and YFSETQ is the CDR2. Trimming removed 4 bases from V and 5 bases from J, leaving 24 bases between the germline ends. With respect to this clone: Its recognized antigen is unknown. No qualities accompany the bases; no much larger clone lies one base away.

Material: peripheral blood. The sequence links TRBV5-1 to TRBJ1-1; a tentative D call is TRBD1 (6 bases match). The TCR sequence derives from a man between 45 and 60 years old with active COVID-19. The CDR3 region reads CASSNDRTASGRTEAFF. The bases are TGCGCCAGCAGCAATGATCGGACAGCCTCCGGGCGGACTGAAGCTTTCTTT. This CDR3, with the reference TRBV5-1 and TRBJ1-1 proteins standing in past its ends, gives the full variable domain KAGVTQTPRYLIKTRGQQVTLSCSPISGHRSVSWYQQTPGQGLQFLFEYFSETQRNKGNFPGRFSGRQFSNSRSEMNVSTLELGDSALYLCASSNDRTASGRTEAFFGQGTRLTVV.